This TCR beta chain was recorded in a study of T cell clones after liver transplantation. Study information: As an antigen-independent comparator, third-party-reactive TCRbeta sequences came from pre-transplant mixed lymphocyte reactions. Tolerance: complete withdrawal held at least one year, liver enzymes staying within twice normal.

This table comes from immunoSEQ multiplex PCR, and its TCRdb copy is limited to in-frame clones, with some not included. The sample consists of 65,000 to 95,000 clones, about 80% of them appearing once. A remark on this clone: As yet, its antigen is unknown.

General study findings and limits: Graft donor-reactive T cells may have migrated into the graft rather than being deleted.

The origin of this receptor is a human donor who received a liver transplant. Source: CD4+ T cells from blood, taken before liver transplant.

CDR3 in DNA: TGCGCCAGCAGCCAAGCGGATACGACCCTTAATGAAAAACTGTTTTTT. This sequence encodes CASSQADTTLNEKLFF. The chain combines TRBV4-1 with TRBJ1-4; the D is unclear. Trimming took off 1 base at V and 4 bases at J, with 13 bases between the two ends. The CDR3 is 16 amino acids. Germline loops: CDR1 MGHRA, CDR2 YSYEKL.